One TCR beta chain is described in this entry. The target antigen is unknown. Trimming took 6 bases from V and 6 from J, leaving 13 bases between them. Germline CDR1 is ENHRY and CDR2 is SYGVKD. The CDR3 spans 13 residues. This record belongs to a study of CD8 T cells in ankylosing spondylitis. Overall study results and limits: A motif of under ten highly homologous TCR beta variants was seen as apparently characteristic of ankylosing spondylitis blood. In reactive arthritis synovial fluid and blood, some motif variants had been reported before.

TCRdb independently ran MiXCR on the 5' RACE reads; one entry per CDR3 protein. The sample comprises about 540,000 distinct CDR3 sequences, roughly 13% of which are singletons, and 6.8% rests with the top ten. Source material: blood, either unsorted or a sorted T cell fraction (not recorded which). This TCR was recovered from a male donor with ankylosing spondylitis. The chain carries TRBV10-3 and TRBJ2-3; a weak D match, TRBD1 (6 bases). For the CDR3, the DNA is TGTGCCATCAGCGGGACCGACAGGGATACGCAGTATTTT. Translating it yields CAISGTDRDTQYF.